This T cell receptor beta chain is from a study of cytomegalovirus exposure and HLA in healthy donors. Germline CDR1 and CDR2: KGHSH and LQKENI. Trimming took 2 bases from V and 6 from J, leaving 13 bases between them. The CDR3 is 14 residues long. Both 60 Vbeta primers and 13 Jbeta primers went into the PCR. Some clones are missing from TCRdb's copy, which holds only in-frame ones; the method was immunoSEQ multiplex PCR. This table holds roughly 80,000 clones, roughly 79% found once. The genes are TRBV18 and TRBJ2-5; weak D call: TRBD2 (7 bases). The sequenced sample consisted of PBMCs. This TCR was recovered from a woman between 25 and 40 years old in good health and CMV-seronegative. The CDR3 reads CASSPLGGLQTQYF. The CDR3 DNA follows: TGTGCCAGCTCACCATTGGGGGGGCTCCAGACCCAGTACTTC.